The text below deals with one T cell receptor (beta chain). In this sample, this clonotype turned up a few times. Its antigen is currently not known. No clone much larger than this one lies a single base away; base qualities are absent. Relative to germline, V is 3 bases shorter and J is 9 bases shorter, with 9 bases between their ends. Via the germline V gene, CDR1 is MGHDK and CDR2 SYGVNS. There are 12 amino acids in the CDR3, from cysteine to phenylalanine inclusive. Of all the DNA, just the CDR3 is kept, 36 bases in frame from base 1. What the treatment or condition label conveys for this sample: live attenuated yellow fever vaccine strain. At every blood-draw timepoint, two biological replicates of bulk PBMCs were collected. A standard Ficoll-Paque protocol was used to isolate PBMCs from peripheral blood. TriZol was used to extract RNA from bulk PBMCs, from CD4 and CD8 fractions, and from dextramer-positive and dextramer-negative fractions.

TCR cDNA was synthesized by 5'RACE template switching, through which a universal primer site and unique molecular identifiers were introduced. Priming for cDNA synthesis came from both the TCR alpha and TCR beta constant segments. Library amplification involved two PCR steps, and the second step added sample barcodes and sequencing adapters. Sequencing of the libraries was done on either Illumina HiSeq 2500 (2x100 bp) or NovaSeq (2x150 bp). As for how the authors treated the data: MIGEC was used to demultiplex reads and collapse the reads into UMI consensus sequences, and MiXCR was used for V(D)J alignment. Vaccine-responding clonotypes were defined with edgeR using replicate PBMC samples, requiring FDR below 0.01 and a log2 fold change above 5 up to day 15. Each bulk clonotype received a CD4 or CD8 identity based on whether the sequenced CD4 or CD8 repertoire contained that clonotype at higher abundance. The public reads were reprocessed in TCRdb via fastp at Q25 and MiXCR, keeping in-frame beta chains. For every CDR3 protein sequence, its rows merge into one entry that carries the most common genes and DNA. The V and J calls were not made by the authors but by TCRdb's processing. Recorded for this sample are roughly 500,000 distinct CDR3 sequences; about a fifth of them occurred a single time. Roughly an eighth of the sample is held by the ten biggest clonotypes.

The sample belongs to a study of T cells after yellow fever vaccination (dated by TCRdb to 2018 to 2020). For the wider study: The SMART-Seq v4 Ultra Low Input RNA kit was used to prepare libraries from fractions with low cell numbers. Blood was collected at multiple timepoints before and after primary and secondary immunization, and bulk PBMC replicates and cell subsets were isolated. To follow T-cell clones before and after primary and booster YFV17D yellow fever vaccination, bulk TCR alpha and beta repertoires were sequenced over time. Two healthy male donors, one aged 18 to 30 and one aged 30 to 40 years, were included in the cohort. Results and caveats for the whole study, not just this receptor: After the booster, most clones that had expanded after primary vaccination were detected again (around 96% of CD4 and 88% of CD8), suggesting broad maintenance of memory. A small fraction of clonotypes appeared in both the CD4 and CD8 compartments, likely as a result of convergent recombination. Compared with the primary T-cell response, the secondary T-cell response was faster but weaker, reaching its peak on day 5 rather than on day 15. Computational filtering was required because FACS-sorted repertoires could contain abundant contaminating clonotypes from the bulk population. Only a couple of donors were included in the study, so the extent to which the findings can be generalized is limited.

The clonotype was recovered from a man younger than 45 who received the YFV17D yellow fever vaccine. The source material was PBMCs, sampled 15 days after the yellow fever booster vaccination. The chain is made from TRBV25-1 and TRBJ2-1; the D gene assignment is ambiguous. The bases are TGTGCCAGCAGTGATGTATTGGTTGAGCAGTTCTTC. It specifies CASSDVLVEQFF.